A single sample is the source of the 25 T cell receptor beta chains below, sequenced in a study of T-cell memory formation after mild COVID-19. TCRdb ran MiXCR on the 5' RACE reads and lists one entry per CDR3 protein. The table includes about 610,000 distinct CDR3 sequences, roughly 17% detected once. The sequencing input was PBMCs or a T cell subset sorted from them (not recorded which). Receptor source: an adult woman who had mild COVID-19 (a few samples of this study predate the infection). Cell type and time point are not known.

This clonotype was seen more than once but under ten times. This sequence joins TRBV20-1 and TRBJ2-3, with unresolved D. Germline V gives CDR1 DFQATT, CDR2 SNEGSKA (reference sequence). Trimming took off 5 bases at V and 6 bases at J, with 9 bases between the two ends. CDR3 length equals 11 residues. The DNA of the CDR3 is TGCAGTGCTCAGACGTTTGATACGCAGTATTTT. Amino acids: CSAQTFDTQYF.

This clonotype came up a few times. This chain links TRBV14 with TRBJ1-6, with a possible D match to TRBD1 (5 bases). The CDR3 runs to 16 residues. Germline-derived CDR1 and CDR2 are SGHDN and FVKESK. V shed 4 bases and J shed 5 bases, with 15 bases lying between them. CDR3 loop: CASSLGPQRNNSPLHF. The CDR3 bases are TGTGCCAGCAGCCTGGGACCGCAACGAAATAATTCACCCCTCCACTTT.

This clonotype was seen a handful of times. The V call is TRBV7-6, the J call TRBJ1-1; 8 bases fit TRBD1. CDR1 and CDR2 (germline): SGHVS, FNYEAQ. With 5 bases clipped from V and 9 bases from J, the junction kept 5 bases outside the gene matches. CDR3 length: 12 residues. CDR3 loop: CASSPGDRKAFF. CDR3 nucleotide sequence: TGTGCCAGCAGCCCCGGGGACAGGAAAGCTTTCTTT.

This clonotype was observed a handful of times. V gene TRBV24-1 combines with J gene TRBJ2-3; D call uncertain. The ends were cut back, 4 bases at V and 6 bases at J, with 10 bases in the middle. The germline V gene encodes CDR1 KGHDR and CDR2 SFDVKD. This CDR3 comprises 13 residues. As DNA, the CDR3 is TGTGCCACCAGTGACGGATCGATCGATACGCAGTATTTT. It translates to CATSDGSIDTQYF.

The sample holds a few counts of this clonotype. The V gene is TRBV24-1, the J gene TRBJ2-3; 9 bases are a match to TRBD1. V lost 8 bases and J lost 2; bases outside the gene matches: 13. CDR1 KGHDR and CDR2 SFDVKD come from the germline V gene. CDR3 length equals 17 residues. The CDR3, as DNA: TGTGCCACCACGAAGTGGACAGGGGAGGACTCCACAGATACGCAGTATTTT. Protein product: CATTKWTGEDSTDTQYF.

The CDR3 loop is CATSPGHLSSYEQYF. The CDR3 DNA reads TGTGCCACCTCCCCGGGACATCTCTCTTCCTACGAGCAGTACTTC. This chain connects TRBV24-1 to TRBJ2-7, with D maybe TRBD1 (6 bases). Between the trimmed V and J ends, which lost 9 bases and 1 base, there was a span of 18 bases. The CDR3 is 15 residues long. Germline-derived CDR1 and CDR2 are KGHDR and SFDVKD.

The chain combines TRBV7-9 with TRBJ2-2, with D unresolved. The CDR3 has 13 residues. In germline, CDR1 is SEHNR, CDR2 FQNEAQ (reference sequence). V lost 3 bases and J 4 bases, leaving 6 bases between the germline ends. CDR3: CASSLMVTGELFF. CDR3 bases: TGTGCCAGCAGCTTGATGGTCACCGGGGAGCTGTTTTTT. The full variable domain, rest sourced from reference TRBV7-9 and TRBJ2-2, is DTGVSQNPRHKITKRGQNVTFRCDPISEHNRLYWYRQTLGQGPEFLTYFQNEAQLEKSRLLSDRFSAERPKGSFSTLEIQRTEQGDSAMYLCASSLMVTGELFFGEGSRLTVL.

V and J are TRBV12-3 or TRBV12-4 and TRBJ1-1; D uncertain. The germline V and J ends were trimmed by 3 bases and 0 bases, with 8 bases remaining between them. This CDR3 region has 14 residues. In DNA form, the CDR3 reads TGTGCCAGCAGTTTCCGGGATTTGAACACTGAAGCTTTCTTT. Protein sequence: CASSFRDLNTEAFF.

This clonotype was found many times. The genes are TRBV5-1 and TRBJ2-1, with D unclear. The CDR3 contains 11 residues. Per germline, CDR1 SGHRS and CDR2 YFSETQ. Trimming cost V 7 bases and J 8 bases, with 10 bases left between them. The CDR3: CASRSVDEQFF. In DNA, the CDR3 is TGCGCCAGCCGATCGGTCGATGAGCAGTTCTTC.

This clonotype has just a few counts. The chain carries TRBV18 and TRBJ2-2, with 9 nucleotides matching TRBD1. Germline trimming cut 2 bases from V and 4 bases from J; bases unmatched to any gene: 5. This CDR3 region has 16 residues. The germline V gene has CDR1 KGHSH and CDR2 LQKENI. For the CDR3, the DNA is TGTGCCAGCTCACCATTGGGACAGGGAGGCACCGGGGAGCTGTTTTTT. It yields the protein CASSPLGQGGTGELFF.

There are a few counts of this clonotype. The chain links TRBV3-1 to TRBJ1-4; D is possibly TRBD1 (5 bases). The CDR3 is 14 residues long. Trimming took 0 bases from V and 7 from J, leaving 9 bases between them. Germline CDR1 and CDR2: LGHDT and YNNKEL (reference sequence). As DNA, the CDR3 is TGTGCCAGCAGCCAAGACGCCAGGGTTGAAAAACTGTTTTTT. It specifies CASSQDARVEKLFF.

This clonotype was observed a handful of times. The chain joins TRBV29-1 to TRBJ2-7; 7 positions match TRBD1. This CDR3 spans 13 amino acids. CDR1 is SQVTM and CDR2 is ANQGSEA in the germline V gene. J was trimmed by 2 bases and V by 4 bases; bases with no gene match: 5. CDR3 coding DNA: TGCAGCGTTGTAGACAGGGAGACCTACGAGCAGTACTTC. This encodes CSVVDRETYEQYF.

This clonotype has just a few counts. This chain links TRBV4-1 with TRBJ1-2; D might be TRBD1 (5 bases). The CDR3 sequence is 17 residues long. Between the trimmed V and J ends, which lost 0 bases and 5 bases, there was a span of 19 bases. CDR1 and CDR2 (germline): MGHRA, YSYEKL. CDR3 in DNA: TGCGCCAGCAGCCAAGATGAGAGGTCGGGGGGGTTTTATGGCTACACCTTC. Translating gives CASSQDERSGGFYGYTF.

This clonotype was detected only a few times. The V gene is TRBV15, the J gene TRBJ1-1; unclear D gene. V was trimmed by 1 base and J by 1 base, leaving 10 bases between them. This CDR3 is 15 amino acids long. CDR1 and CDR2 from the germline V gene are LNHNV and YYDKDF (reference sequence). This CDR3 is CATSRVSMGNTEAFF. CDR3 bases: TGTGCCACCAGCAGAGTCAGTATGGGGAACACTGAAGCTTTCTTT.

This clonotype was found a few times. The chain has TRBV7-3 and TRBJ2-1, with TRBD2 matching over 7 bases. From germline, CDR1 is SGHTA and CDR2 FQGTGA. The CDR3 consists of 15 residues. The J segment lost 8 bases and the V segment lost 3 bases, leaving 10 bases of the junction unmatched. In nucleotides, the CDR3 is TGTGCCAGCAGCTTTCCCCGGGCGGGAGCCCATGAGCAGTTCTTC. Protein: CASSFPRAGAHEQFF.

This clonotype was observed a few times. This sequence joins TRBV7-3 and TRBJ1-6, with TRBD1 matching over 7 bases. V shed 4 bases, J shed 10 bases, and the junction held 10 bases outside the gene matches. Germline V gene lookup returns CDR1 SGHTA and CDR2 FQGTGA. The CDR3 consists of 15 residues. The CDR3 loop reads CASSSTGDRGSPLHF. The CDR3 bases are TGTGCCAGCAGCTCCACAGGGGATCGTGGATCACCCCTCCACTTT.

The chain couples TRBV10-3 to TRBJ2-5; perhaps TRBD1 as D (6 bases). Germline V gene sequence: CDR1 ENHRY, CDR2 SYGVKD. The CDR3 runs 14 residues. Trimming pared 4 bases from V and 2 bases from J, leaving 11 bases between. For the CDR3, the DNA is TGTGCCATCAGTGTCCAGGGGTGGCAAGAGACCCAGTACTTC. The encoded protein is CAISVQGWQETQYF.

V and J are TRBV6-5 and TRBJ2-1; D gene uncertain. Per the germline V gene, CDR1 is MNHEY and CDR2 is SVGAGI. V was shortened by 10 bases and J by 6 bases, with 7 bases between the two germline ends. This CDR3 has 10 amino acids. CDR3 nucleotide sequence: TGTGCCACCCAACGCAATGAGCAGTTCTTC. This translates into CATQRNEQFF.

The chain carries TRBV5-1 and TRBJ2-5, with TRBD1 matching over 8 bases. The CDR3 extends over 15 amino acids. V lost 4 bases and J lost 1; bases outside the gene matches: 6. The V gene's germline CDR1 is SGHRS and CDR2 YFSETQ. CDR3 bases: TGCGCCAGCAGCCTGGGACAGGAGATCCAAGAGACCCAGTACTTC. Its protein product is CASSLGQEIQETQYF.

This clonotype was found many times. V gene TRBV24-1 combines with J gene TRBJ1-2; D call uncertain. Deletions cut 3 bases from V and 0 bases from J, with 7 bases between. Germline assignment: CDR1 KGHDR and CDR2 SFDVKD. CDR3 length: 14 residues. The CDR3, as DNA: TGTGCCACCAGTGATCCGACATCTAACTATGGCTACACCTTC. It encodes CATSDPTSNYGYTF.

This clonotype was seen ten or more times. This rearrangement joins TRBV6-6 to TRBJ2-7; D unclear. The V gene's germline CDR1 is MNHNY and CDR2 SVGAGI (reference sequence). V lost 6 bases, J lost 4 bases, and 16 bases lay in between. CDR3 size: 14 residues. The CDR3 DNA reads as TGTGCCAGCAGCCAAGACATCGGGTCTTACGAGCAGTACTTC. Its protein product is CASSQDIGSYEQYF.

The chain carries TRBV28 and TRBJ2-1; D is undetermined. Germline CDR1 and CDR2: MDHEN and SYDVKM. The length of the CDR3 is 16 residues. With 1 base removed from V and 0 bases from J, the gap between germline ends came to 10 bases. CDR3 DNA sequence: TGTGCCAGCAGTTTATCAGTTGAGAGCTCCTACAATGAGCAGTTCTTC. This encodes CASSLSVESSYNEQFF.

This clonotype has a handful of counts. The chain joins TRBV4-1 to TRBJ2-1, with TRBD2 as a possible D gene (7 bases). The germline CDR1 and CDR2 sequences are MGHRA and YSYEKL. V was cut by 6 bases and J by 7 bases, with 22 bases left in between. This CDR3 is built from 16 residues. The CDR3 sequence is CASSHRPRGPNNEQFF. In nucleotides, the CDR3 is TGCGCCAGCAGTCACCGCCCGCGGGGGCCTAATAATGAGCAGTTCTTC.

The rearrangement joins TRBV7-8 to TRBJ1-5; D is unresolved. The V gene's germline CDR1 is SGHVS and CDR2 FQNEAQ. Deletions cut 1 base from V and 2 bases from J, with 15 bases between. The CDR3 spans 17 residues. CDR3 loop: CASSLVRFSGGNQPQHF. DNA of the CDR3: TGTGCCAGCAGCTTAGTACGATTTTCTGGGGGCAATCAGCCCCAGCATTTT.

This clonotype has a handful of counts. The chain uses TRBV19 and TRBJ1-2, with D unclear. Germline V gene data show CDR1 as LNHDA and CDR2 as SQIVND (reference sequence). Trimming left V 5 bases short and J 4 bases short, with 14 bases between. The CDR3 runs 14 residues. CDR3 sequence reads: CASSALSLLYGYTF. CDR3 nucleotides: TGTGCCAGTAGTGCTCTCTCGCTCCTCTATGGCTACACCTTC.